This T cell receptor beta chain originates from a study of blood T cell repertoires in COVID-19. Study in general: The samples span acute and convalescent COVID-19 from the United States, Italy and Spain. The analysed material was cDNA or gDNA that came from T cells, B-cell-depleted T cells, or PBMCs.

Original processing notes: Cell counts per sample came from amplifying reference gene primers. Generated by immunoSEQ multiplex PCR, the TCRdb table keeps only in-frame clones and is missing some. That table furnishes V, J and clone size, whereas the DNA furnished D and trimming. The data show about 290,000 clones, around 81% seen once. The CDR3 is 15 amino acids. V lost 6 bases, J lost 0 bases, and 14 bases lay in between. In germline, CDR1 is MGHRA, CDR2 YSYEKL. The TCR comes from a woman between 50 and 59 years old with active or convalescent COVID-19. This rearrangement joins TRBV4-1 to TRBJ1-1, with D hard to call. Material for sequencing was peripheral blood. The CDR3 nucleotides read TGCGCCAGCAGTGGTGGAGTATTTCTGAACACTGAAGCTTTCTTT. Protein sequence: CASSGGVFLNTEAFF.